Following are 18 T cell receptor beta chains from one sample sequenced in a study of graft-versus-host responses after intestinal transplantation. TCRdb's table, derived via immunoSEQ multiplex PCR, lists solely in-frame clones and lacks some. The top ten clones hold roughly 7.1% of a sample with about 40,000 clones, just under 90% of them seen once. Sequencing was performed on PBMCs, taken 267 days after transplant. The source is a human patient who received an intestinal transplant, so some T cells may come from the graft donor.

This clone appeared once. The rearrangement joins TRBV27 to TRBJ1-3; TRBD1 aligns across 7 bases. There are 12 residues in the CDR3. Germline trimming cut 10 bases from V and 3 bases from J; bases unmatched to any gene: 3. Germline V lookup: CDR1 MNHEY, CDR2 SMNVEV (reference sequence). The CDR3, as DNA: TGTGCCACCCAGGGGGTTGGAAACACCATATATTTT. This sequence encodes CATQGVGNTIYF.

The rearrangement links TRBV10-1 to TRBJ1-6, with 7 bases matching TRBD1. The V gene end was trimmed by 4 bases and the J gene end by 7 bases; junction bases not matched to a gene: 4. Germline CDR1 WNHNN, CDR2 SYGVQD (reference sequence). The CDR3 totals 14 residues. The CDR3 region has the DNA TGCGCCAGCAGTGTGGGACAGATAAATTCACCCCTCCACTTT. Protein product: CASSVGQINSPLHF.

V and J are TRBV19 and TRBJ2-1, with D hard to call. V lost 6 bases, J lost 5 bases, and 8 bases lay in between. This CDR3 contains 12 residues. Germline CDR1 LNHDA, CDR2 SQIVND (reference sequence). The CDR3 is CASSPRDNEQFF. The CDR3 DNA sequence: TGTGCCAGTAGCCCTCGGGACAATGAGCAGTTCTTC.

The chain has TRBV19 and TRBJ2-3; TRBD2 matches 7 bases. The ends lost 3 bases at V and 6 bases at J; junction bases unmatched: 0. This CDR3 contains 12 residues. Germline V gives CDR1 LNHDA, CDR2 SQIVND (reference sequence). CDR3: CASSMGGDTQYF. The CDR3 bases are TGTGCCAGTAGTATGGGAGGGGATACGCAGTATTTT. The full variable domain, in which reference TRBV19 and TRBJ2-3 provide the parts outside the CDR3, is DGGITQSPKYLFRKEGQNVTLSCEQNLNHDAMYWYRQDPGQGLRLIYYSQIVNDFQKGDIAEGYSVSREKKESFPLTVTSAQKNPTAFYLCASSMGGDTQYFGPGTRLTVL.

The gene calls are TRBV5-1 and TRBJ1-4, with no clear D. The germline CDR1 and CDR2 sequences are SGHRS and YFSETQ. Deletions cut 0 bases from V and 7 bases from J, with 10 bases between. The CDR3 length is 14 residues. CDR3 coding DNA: TGCGCCAGCAGCTTGGCCGGGAGTGCTGAAAAACTGTTTTTT. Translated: CASSLAGSAEKLFF.

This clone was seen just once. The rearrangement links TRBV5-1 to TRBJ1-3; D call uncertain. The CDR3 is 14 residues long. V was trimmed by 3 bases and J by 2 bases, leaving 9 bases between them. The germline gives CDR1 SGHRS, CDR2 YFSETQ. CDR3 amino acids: CASSSGRTGNTIYF. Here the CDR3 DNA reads TGCGCCAGCAGCTCGGGGAGAACTGGAAACACCATATATTTT.

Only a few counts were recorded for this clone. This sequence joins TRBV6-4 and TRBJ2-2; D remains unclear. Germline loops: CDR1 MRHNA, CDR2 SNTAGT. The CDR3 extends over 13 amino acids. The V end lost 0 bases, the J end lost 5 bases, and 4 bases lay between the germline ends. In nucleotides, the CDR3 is TGTGCCAGCAGTGACTCGAGTACCGGGGAGCTGTTTTTT. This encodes CASSDSSTGELFF.

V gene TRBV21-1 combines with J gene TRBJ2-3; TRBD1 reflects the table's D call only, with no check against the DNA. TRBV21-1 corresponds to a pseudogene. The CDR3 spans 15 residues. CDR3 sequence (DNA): TGTGCCAACGAGCATTTCAGGGCCCGCACAGATACGCAGTATTTT. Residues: CANEHFRARTDTQYF.

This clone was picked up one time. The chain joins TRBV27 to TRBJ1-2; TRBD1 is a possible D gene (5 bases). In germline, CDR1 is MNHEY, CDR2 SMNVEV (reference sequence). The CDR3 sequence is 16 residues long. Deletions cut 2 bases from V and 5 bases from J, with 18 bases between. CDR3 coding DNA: TGTGCCAGCAGTTTAAGTGGGGGGATTCTAAGATATGGCTACACCTTC. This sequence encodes CASSLSGGILRYGYTF.

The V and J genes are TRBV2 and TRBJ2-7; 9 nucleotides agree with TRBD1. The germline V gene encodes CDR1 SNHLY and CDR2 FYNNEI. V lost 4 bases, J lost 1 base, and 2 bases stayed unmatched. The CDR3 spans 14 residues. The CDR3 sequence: CASSVGQGSYEQYF. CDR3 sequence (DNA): TGTGCCAGCAGTGTAGGACAGGGGTCCTACGAGCAGTACTTC.

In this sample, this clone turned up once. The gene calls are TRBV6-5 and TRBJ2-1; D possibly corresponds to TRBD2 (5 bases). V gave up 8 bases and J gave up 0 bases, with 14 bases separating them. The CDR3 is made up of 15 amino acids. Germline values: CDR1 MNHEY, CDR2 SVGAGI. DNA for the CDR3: TGTGCCAGCGCTATGAGCGGTTTCTCCTACAATGAGCAGTTCTTC. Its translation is CASAMSGFSYNEQFF.

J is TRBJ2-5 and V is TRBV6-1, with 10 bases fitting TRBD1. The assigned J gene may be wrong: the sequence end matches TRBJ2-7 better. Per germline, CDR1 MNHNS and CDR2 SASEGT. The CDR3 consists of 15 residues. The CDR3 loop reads CASRRPGQGNREQYF. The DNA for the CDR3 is TGTGCCAGCAGGAGGCCGGGACAGGGGAACCGCGAGCAGTACTTC.

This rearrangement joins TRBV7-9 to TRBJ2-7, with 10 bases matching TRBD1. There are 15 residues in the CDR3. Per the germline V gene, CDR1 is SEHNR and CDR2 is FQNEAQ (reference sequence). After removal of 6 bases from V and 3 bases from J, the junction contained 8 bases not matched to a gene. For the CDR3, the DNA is TGTGCCAGCAGAGGCGCCGGGACAGGGGTCTACGAGCAGTACTTC. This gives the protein CASRGAGTGVYEQYF.

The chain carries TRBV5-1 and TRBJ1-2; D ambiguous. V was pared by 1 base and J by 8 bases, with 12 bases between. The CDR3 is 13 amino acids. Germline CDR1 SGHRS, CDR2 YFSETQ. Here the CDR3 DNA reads TGCGCCAGCAGCTTGAAGGCGTCGGGGGGCTACACCTTC. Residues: CASSLKASGGYTF.

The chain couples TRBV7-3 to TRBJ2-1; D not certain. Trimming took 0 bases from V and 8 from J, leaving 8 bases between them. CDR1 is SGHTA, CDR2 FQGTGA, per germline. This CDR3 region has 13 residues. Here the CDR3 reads CASSLTLVDEQFF. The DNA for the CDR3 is TGTGCCAGCAGCTTAACGTTAGTCGATGAGCAGTTCTTC.

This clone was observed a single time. In nucleotides, the CDR3 is TGCGCCAGCAGCCGACTAGCGGGGGAGACCTACGAGCAGTACTTC. Translation: CASSRLAGETYEQYF. J is TRBJ2-7 and V is TRBV4-1; 12 nucleotides line up with TRBD2. The CDR3 is 15 residues long. Germline CDR1 is MGHRA and CDR2 is YSYEKL. With V trimmed by 4 bases and J by 2 bases, 3 bases remained unmatched.

CDR3 coding DNA: TGTGCCAGCAGTTACACCCTACAGAACACTGAAGCTTTCTTT. Encoded protein: CASSYTLQNTEAFF. The rearrangement joins TRBV6-5 to TRBJ1-1; D is ambiguous. Trimming took off 2 bases at V and 1 base at J, with 8 bases between the two ends. Germline values: CDR1 MNHEY, CDR2 SVGAGI. The CDR3 is 14 residues long.

The CDR3 region has the DNA TGTGCCAGCAGCTTGAAGGTCGGAAGGCCGGGCCGGTCAGATACGCAGTATTTT. Translated, it gives CASSLKVGRPGRSDTQYF. The J gene is TRBJ2-3, the V gene TRBV5-4; D is unresolved. V lost 1 base to trimming and J lost 4 bases, with 22 bases between them. The CDR3 loop spans 18 amino acids. Per the germline V gene, CDR1 is SGHNT and CDR2 is YYREEE (reference sequence).